The following is a T cell receptor beta chain sequence with its context. Its antigen is still unknown. This sample is part of a study of graft-versus-host responses after intestinal transplantation. This table comes from immunoSEQ multiplex PCR, and its TCRdb copy is limited to in-frame clones, with some not included. The sample yields fewer than 120,000 clones, over 85% seen once. This receptor was obtained from a human donor who received an intestinal transplant. The sequencing used unstimulated CD8+ T cells sorted from spleen or lymph node cells, collected before intestinal transplant.

In DNA form, the CDR3 reads TGTGCCACCAGCAGGCGAACTGGGGTCCTGCCTGAGCAGTTCTTC. Residues: CATSRRTGVLPEQFF. This rearrangement joins TRBV15 to TRBJ2-1; D is uncertain. This CDR3 is 15 amino acids long. With 3 bases removed from V and 9 bases from J, the gap between germline ends came to 18 bases. Germline CDR1 and CDR2: LNHNV and YYDKDF (reference sequence).